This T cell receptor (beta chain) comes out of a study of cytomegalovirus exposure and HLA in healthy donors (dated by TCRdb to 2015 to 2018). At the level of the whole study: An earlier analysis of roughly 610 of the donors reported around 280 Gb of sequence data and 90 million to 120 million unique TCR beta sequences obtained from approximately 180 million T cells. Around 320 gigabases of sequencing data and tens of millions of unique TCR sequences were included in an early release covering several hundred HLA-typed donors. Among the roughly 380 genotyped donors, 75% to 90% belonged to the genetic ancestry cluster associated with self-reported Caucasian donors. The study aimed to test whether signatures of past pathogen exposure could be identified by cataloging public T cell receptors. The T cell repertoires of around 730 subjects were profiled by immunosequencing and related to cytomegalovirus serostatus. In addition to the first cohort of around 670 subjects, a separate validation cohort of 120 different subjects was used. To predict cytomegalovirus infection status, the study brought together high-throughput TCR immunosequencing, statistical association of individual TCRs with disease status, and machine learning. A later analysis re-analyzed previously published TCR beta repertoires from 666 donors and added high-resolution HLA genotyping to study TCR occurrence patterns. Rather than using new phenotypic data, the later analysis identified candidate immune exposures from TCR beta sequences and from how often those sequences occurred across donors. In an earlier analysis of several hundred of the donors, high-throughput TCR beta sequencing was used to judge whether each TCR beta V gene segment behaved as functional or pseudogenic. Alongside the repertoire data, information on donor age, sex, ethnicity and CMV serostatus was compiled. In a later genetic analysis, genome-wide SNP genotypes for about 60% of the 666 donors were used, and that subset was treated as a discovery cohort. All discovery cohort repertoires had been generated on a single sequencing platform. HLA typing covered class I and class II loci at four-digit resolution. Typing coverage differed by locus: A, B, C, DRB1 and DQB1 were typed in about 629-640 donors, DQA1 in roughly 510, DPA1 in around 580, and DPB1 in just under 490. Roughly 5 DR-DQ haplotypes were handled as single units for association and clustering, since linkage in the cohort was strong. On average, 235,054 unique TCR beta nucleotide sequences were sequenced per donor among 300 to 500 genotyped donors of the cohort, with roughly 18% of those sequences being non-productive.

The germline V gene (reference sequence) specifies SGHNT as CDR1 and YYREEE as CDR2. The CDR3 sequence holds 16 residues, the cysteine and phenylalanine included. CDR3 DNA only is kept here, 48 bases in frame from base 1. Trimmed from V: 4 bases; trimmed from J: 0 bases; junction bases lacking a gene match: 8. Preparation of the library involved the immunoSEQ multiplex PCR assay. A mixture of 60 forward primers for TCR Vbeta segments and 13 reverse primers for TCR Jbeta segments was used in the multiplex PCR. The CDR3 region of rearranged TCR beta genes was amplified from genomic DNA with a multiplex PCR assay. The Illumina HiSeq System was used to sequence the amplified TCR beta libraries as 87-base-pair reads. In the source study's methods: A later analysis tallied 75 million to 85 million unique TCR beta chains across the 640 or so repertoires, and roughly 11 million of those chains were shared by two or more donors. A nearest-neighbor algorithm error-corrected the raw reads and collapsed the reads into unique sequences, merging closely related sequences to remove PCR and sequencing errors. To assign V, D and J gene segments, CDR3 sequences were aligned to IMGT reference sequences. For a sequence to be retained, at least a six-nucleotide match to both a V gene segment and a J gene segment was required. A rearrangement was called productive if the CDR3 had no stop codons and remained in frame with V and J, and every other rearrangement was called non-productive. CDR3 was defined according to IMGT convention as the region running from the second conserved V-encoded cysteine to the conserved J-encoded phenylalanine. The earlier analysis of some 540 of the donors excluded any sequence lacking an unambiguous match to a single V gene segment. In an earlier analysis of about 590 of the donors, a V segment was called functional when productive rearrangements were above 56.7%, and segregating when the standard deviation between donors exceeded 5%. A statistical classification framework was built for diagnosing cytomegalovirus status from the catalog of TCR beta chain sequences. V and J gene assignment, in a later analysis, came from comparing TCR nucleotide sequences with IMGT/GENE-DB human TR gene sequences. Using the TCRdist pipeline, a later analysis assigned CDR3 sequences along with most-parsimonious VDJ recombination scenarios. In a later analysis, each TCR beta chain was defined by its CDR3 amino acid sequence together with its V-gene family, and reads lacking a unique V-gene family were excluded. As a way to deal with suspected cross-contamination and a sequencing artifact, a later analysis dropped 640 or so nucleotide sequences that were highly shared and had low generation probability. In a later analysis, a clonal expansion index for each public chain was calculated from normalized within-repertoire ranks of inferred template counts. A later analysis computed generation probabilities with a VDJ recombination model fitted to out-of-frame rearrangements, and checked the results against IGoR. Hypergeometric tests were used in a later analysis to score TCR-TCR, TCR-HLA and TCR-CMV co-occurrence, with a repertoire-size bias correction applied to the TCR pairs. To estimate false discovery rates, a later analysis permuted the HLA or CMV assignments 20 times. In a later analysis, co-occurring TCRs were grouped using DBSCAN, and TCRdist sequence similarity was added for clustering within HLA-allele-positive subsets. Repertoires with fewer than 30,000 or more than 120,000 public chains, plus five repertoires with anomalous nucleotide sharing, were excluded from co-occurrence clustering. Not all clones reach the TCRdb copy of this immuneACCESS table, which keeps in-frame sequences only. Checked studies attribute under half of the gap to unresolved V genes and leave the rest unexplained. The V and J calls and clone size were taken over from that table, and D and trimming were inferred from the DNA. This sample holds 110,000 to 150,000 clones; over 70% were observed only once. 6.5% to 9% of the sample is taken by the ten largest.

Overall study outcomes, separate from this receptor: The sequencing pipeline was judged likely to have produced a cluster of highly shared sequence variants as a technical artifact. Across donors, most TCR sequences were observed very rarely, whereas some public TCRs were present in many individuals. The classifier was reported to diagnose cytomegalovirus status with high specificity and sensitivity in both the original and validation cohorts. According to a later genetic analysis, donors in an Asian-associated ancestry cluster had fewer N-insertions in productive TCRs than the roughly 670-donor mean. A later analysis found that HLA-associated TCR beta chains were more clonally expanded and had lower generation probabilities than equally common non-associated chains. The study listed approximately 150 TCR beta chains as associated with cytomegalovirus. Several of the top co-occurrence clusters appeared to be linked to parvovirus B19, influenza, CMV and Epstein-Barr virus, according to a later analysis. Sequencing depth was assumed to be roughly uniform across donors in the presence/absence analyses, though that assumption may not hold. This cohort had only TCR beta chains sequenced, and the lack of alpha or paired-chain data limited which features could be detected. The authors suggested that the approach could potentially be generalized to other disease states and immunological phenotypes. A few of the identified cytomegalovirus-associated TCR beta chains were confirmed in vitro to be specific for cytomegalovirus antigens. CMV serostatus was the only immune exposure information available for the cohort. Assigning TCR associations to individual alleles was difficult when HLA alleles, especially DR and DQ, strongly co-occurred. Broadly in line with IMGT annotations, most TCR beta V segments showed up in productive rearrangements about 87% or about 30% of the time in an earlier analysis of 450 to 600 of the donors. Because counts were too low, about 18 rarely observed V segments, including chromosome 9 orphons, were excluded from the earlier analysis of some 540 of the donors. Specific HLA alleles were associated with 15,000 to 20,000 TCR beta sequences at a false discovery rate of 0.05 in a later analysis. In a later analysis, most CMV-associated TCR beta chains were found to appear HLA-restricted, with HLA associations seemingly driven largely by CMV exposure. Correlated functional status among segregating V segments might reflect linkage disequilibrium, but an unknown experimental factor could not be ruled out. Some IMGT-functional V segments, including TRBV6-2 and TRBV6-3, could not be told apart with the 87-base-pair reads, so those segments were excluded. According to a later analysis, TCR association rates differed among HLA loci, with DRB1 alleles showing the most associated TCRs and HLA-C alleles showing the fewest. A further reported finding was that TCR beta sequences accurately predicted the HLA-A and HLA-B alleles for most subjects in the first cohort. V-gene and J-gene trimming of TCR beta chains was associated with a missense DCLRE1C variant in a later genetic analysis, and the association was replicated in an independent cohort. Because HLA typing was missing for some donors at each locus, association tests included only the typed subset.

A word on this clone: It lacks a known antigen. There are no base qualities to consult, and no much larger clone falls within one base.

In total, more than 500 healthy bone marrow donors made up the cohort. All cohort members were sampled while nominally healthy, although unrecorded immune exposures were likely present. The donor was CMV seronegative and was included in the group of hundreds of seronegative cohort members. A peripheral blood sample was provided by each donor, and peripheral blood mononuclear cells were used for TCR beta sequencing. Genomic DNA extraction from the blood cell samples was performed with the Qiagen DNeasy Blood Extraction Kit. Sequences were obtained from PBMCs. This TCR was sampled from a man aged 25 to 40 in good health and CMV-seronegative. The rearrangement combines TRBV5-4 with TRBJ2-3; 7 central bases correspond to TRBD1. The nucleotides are TGTGCCAGCAGCCTTAGTGAGGGGGCTAGCACAGATACGCAGTATTTT. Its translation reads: CASSLSEGASTDTQYF.